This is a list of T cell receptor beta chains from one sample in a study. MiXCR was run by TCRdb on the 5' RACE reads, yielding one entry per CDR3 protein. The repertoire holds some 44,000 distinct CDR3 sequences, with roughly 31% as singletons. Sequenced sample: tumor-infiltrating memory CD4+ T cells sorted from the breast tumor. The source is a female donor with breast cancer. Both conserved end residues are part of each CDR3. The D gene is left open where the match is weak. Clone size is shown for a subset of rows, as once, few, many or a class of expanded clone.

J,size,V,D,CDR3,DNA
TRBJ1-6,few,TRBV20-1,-,CSATYNSYNSPLHF,TGCAGTGCTACCTATAACTCCTATAATTCACCCCTCCACTTT
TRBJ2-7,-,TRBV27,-,CASSPLQVQLGQYF,TGTGCCAGCAGTCCCCTTCAGGTTCAACTAGGGCAGTACTTC
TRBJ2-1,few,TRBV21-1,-,CASSKVTPNEQFF,TGTGCCAGCAGCAAAGTCACTCCCAATGAGCAGTTCTTC
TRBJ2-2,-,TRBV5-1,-,CASSSSPGGNTGELFF,TGCGCCAGCAGCTCCTCCCCGGGCGGCAACACCGGGGAGCTGTTTTTT
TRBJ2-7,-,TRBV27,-,CASGGGRSAYEQYF,TGTGCCAGTGGGGGGGGCAGATCGGCCTACGAGCAGTACTTC
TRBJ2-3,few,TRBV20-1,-,CSARPPFRDGTQYF,TGCAGTGCTAGACCCCCGTTCCGGGACGGTACGCAGTATTTT
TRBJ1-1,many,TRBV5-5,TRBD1,CASSFWTGMNTEAFF,TGTGCCAGCAGCTTTTGGACAGGAATGAACACTGAAGCTTTCTTT
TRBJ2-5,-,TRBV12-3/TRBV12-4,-,CASSSGLGSETQYF,TGTGCCAGCAGTTCCGGCTTAGGGTCGGAGACCCAGTACTTC
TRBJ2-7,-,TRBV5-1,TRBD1,CASSLVLRDRGHREQYF,TGCGCCAGCAGCTTGGTACTAAGGGACAGGGGGCACCGAGAGCAGTACTTC
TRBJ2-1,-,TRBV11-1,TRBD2,CASSLGVAGGRSYNEQFF,TGTGCCAGCAGCTTAGGGGTAGCGGGAGGTCGATCCTACAATGAGCAGTTCTTC
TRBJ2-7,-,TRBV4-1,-,CTSNTQAGRTAYEQYF,TGCACCAGCAACACACAAGCGGGACGGACAGCCTACGAGCAGTACTTC
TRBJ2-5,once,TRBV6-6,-,CASSYPSKDGQETQYF,TGTGCCAGCAGTTACCCTTCCAAGGACGGCCAAGAGACCCAGTACTTC
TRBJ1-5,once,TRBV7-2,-,CASSFGGRDQPQHF,TGTGCCAGCAGCTTCGGGGGAAGGGATCAGCCCCAGCATTTT
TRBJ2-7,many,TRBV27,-,CASSLPYSYEQYF,TGTGCCAGCAGTTTACCCTACTCCTACGAGCAGTACTTC
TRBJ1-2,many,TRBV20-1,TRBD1,CSALDRGYGYTF,TGCAGTGCTCTCGACAGGGGCTATGGCTACACCTTC
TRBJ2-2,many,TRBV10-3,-,CAISESPDTGELFF,TGTGCCATCAGTGAAAGTCCGGACACCGGGGAGCTGTTTTTT
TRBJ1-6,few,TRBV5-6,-,CASSLGGSPLHF,TGTGCCAGCAGCTTGGGGGGCTCACCCCTCCACTTT
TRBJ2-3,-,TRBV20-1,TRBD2,CSTERTSGDTQYF,TGCAGTACCGAACGGACTAGCGGAGATACGCAGTATTTT
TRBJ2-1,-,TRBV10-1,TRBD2,CASSDRAGVYNEQFF,TGCGCCAGCAGTGACCGAGCGGGGGTGTACAATGAGCAGTTCTTC
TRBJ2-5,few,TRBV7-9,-,CASRLGNSETQYF,TGTGCCAGCAGGTTAGGGAATTCGGAGACCCAGTACTTC
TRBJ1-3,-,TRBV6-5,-,CASSYSAATSGNTIYF,TGTGCCAGCAGTTACTCGGCGGCAACCTCTGGAAACACCATATATTTT
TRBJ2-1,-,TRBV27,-,CASSLRAGQYNEQFF,TGTGCCAGCAGTTTAAGGGCGGGACAATACAATGAGCAGTTCTTC
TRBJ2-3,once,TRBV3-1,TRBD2,CASSQMQRGSQYF,TGTGCCAGCAGCCAGATGCAGCGGGGGTCGCAGTATTTT
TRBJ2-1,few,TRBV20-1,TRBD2,CSARQILAGTNNEQFF,TGCAGTGCTAGACAGATACTAGCGGGGACGAACAATGAGCAGTTCTTC
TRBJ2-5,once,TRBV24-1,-,CATGDFPSGELETQYF,TGTGCCACCGGTGATTTCCCCTCCGGGGAACTGGAGACCCAGTACTTC
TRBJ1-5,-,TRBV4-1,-,CASSQARVGKAQPQHF,TGCGCCAGCAGCCAAGCAAGGGTCGGGAAAGCTCAGCCCCAGCATTTT
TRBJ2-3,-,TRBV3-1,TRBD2,CASSQAWTSGTDTQYF,TGTGCCAGCAGCCAAGCCTGGACTAGCGGGACAGATACGCAGTATTTT
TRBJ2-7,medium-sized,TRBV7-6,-,CASSLVAYTHEQYF,TGTGCCAGCAGCTTAGTGGCCTATACCCACGAGCAGTACTTC
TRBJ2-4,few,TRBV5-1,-,CASSDKTGAKNIQYF,TGCGCCAGCAGCGACAAGACAGGAGCCAAAAACATTCAGTACTTC
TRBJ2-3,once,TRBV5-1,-,CASTPTGPTDTQYF,TGCGCCAGCACTCCAACAGGCCCCACAGATACGCAGTATTTT
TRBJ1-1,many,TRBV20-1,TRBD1,CSARDPQGPSTEEAFF,TGCAGTGCTAGAGATCCACAGGGGCCATCGACCGAAGAAGCTTTCTTT
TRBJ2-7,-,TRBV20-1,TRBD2,CSADGTSGASYEQYF,TGCAGTGCTGATGGGACTAGCGGGGCTTCCTACGAGCAGTACTTC
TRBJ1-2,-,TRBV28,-,CASRTPRVTPLGSGYTF,TGTGCCAGCAGGACCCCTCGTGTGACTCCGCTAGGTAGTGGCTACACCTTC
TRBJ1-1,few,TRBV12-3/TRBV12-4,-,CASSVYRDVAEAFF,TGTGCCAGCAGTGTCTACCGGGACGTCGCTGAAGCTTTCTTT
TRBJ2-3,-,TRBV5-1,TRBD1,CASSRDRLTDTQYF,TGCGCCAGCAGCAGGGACAGGCTCACAGATACGCAGTATTTT
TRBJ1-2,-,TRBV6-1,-,CASSEAQGSDYGYTF,TGTGCCAGCAGTGAAGCGCAGGGTTCGGACTATGGCTACACCTTC
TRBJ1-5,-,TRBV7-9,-,CASSLWRGAEGNQPQHF,TGTGCCAGCAGCTTATGGCGGGGGGCTGAGGGCAATCAGCCCCAGCATTTT
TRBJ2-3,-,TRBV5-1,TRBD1,CASRHRGGQQDTQYF,TGCGCCAGCAGACACAGGGGCGGGCAGCAAGATACGCAGTATTTT
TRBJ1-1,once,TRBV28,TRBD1,CASSLGTDFDMNTGAFF,TGTGCCAGCAGTTTGGGGACAGATTTCGACATGAACACTGGAGCTTTCTTT
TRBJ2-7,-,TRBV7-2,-,CASSLGGVYEQYF,TGTGCCAGCAGCTTGGGCGGTGTTTACGAGCAGTACTTC
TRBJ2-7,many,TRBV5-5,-,CASSHGQSYEQYF,TGTGCCAGCAGCCACGGACAGAGCTACGAGCAGTACTTC
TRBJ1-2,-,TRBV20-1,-,CSATTPNYGYTF,TGCAGTGCTACTACGCCTAACTATGGCTACACCTTC
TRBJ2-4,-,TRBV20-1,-,CSASYEVLAKNIQYF,TGCAGTGCTAGCTACGAGGTTTTAGCCAAAAACATTCAGTACTTC
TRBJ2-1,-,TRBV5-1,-,CASSSTSTPLAGEQFF,TGCGCCAGCAGCTCGACTAGTACCCCCCTCGCGGGTGAGCAGTTCTTC
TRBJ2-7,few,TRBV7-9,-,CASVNRRDTLYEQYF,TGTGCCAGCGTGAACCGCCGGGACACCCTCTACGAGCAGTACTTC
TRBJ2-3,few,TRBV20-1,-,CSARDLFGRDHTDTQYF,TGCAGTGCTAGAGATCTCTTTGGGCGGGACCACACAGATACGCAGTATTTT
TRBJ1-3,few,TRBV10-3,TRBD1,CAMTGGNTIYF,TGTGCCATGACAGGGGGAAACACCATATATTTT
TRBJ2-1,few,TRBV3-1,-,CASSQGPGTAEQFF,TGTGCCAGCAGCCAAGGCCCCGGGACGGCTGAGCAGTTCTTC
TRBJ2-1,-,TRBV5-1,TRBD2,CASRLASGPHEQFF,TGCGCCAGCCGCCTGGCTAGCGGGCCCCATGAGCAGTTCTTC
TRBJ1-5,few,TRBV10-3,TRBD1,CAIRDNDRDGQPQHF,TGTGCCATCAGGGACAACGACAGGGATGGTCAGCCCCAGCATTTT
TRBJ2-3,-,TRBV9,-,CASSVASARTDTQYF,TGTGCCAGCAGCGTAGCTAGCGCTCGCACAGATACGCAGTATTTT
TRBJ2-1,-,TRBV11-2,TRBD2,CASSLESGSREQFF,TGTGCCAGCAGCTTAGAGAGCGGGAGCCGGGAGCAGTTCTTC
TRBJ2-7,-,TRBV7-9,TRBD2,CASSPQTSGTYEQYF,TGTGCCAGCAGCCCGCAAACTAGCGGGACCTACGAGCAGTACTTC